This T cell receptor beta chain is drawn from a study of CD4+ T cells in melanoma. A remark on this clone: Its matching antigen is unknown.

Study outcomes and limitations: CD8+ T cell, macrophage and B cell function reportedly correlated with neoantigen-specific CD4+ T cells. Reportedly, melanoma neoantigen-specific CD4+ T cells showed varied differentiation states.

Sequencing was performed with immunoSEQ multiplex PCR; in TCRdb, only in-frame clones are kept and a portion is missing. The repertoire consists of 15,000 or so clones, with 80% to 85% occurring once and the leading ten covering 5% to 7.5%. With 8 bases removed from V and 3 bases from J, the gap between germline ends came to 16 bases. Germline values: CDR1 ENHRY, CDR2 SYGVKD. This CDR3 region has 14 residues. The sequenced sample was cells from a culture (not recorded whether cultured in vitro). The sequence derives from a human donor with melanoma. The chain has TRBV10-3 and TRBJ1-1; D possibly corresponds to TRBD1 (6 bases). In DNA form, the CDR3 reads TGTGCCATCTCAGGGGAGGGTTTATACACTGAAGCTTTCTTT. It yields the protein CAISGEGLYTEAFF.